This T cell receptor beta chain was recovered during a study of shared clonotypes between healthy human individuals. General study points: Non-shared clonotypes displayed generation probabilities falling below those of clonotypes present in all four donors. Researchers found naive subsets generally carried larger estimated richness than memory subsets.

Concerning this clone: Its target is unknown.

Sequencing used immunoSEQ multiplex PCR; TCRdb keeps in-frame clones, though not all of them. The data contain some 200,000 clones, about 93% of them singletons. V was clipped by 1 base and J by 2 bases, with 6 bases between them. Germline assignment: CDR1 SGHDT and CDR2 YYEEEE. This CDR3 contains 13 residues. The chain carries TRBV5-6 and TRBJ1-1, with unresolved D. This receptor was taken from a woman between 25 and 40 years old in good health. The sequencing input was naive CD4+ T cells sorted from blood. The subset is: CD45RA+ positively selected. The CDR3 is CASSLWGNTEAFF. DNA for the CDR3: TGTGCCAGCAGCTTGTGGGGAAACACTGAAGCTTTCTTT.